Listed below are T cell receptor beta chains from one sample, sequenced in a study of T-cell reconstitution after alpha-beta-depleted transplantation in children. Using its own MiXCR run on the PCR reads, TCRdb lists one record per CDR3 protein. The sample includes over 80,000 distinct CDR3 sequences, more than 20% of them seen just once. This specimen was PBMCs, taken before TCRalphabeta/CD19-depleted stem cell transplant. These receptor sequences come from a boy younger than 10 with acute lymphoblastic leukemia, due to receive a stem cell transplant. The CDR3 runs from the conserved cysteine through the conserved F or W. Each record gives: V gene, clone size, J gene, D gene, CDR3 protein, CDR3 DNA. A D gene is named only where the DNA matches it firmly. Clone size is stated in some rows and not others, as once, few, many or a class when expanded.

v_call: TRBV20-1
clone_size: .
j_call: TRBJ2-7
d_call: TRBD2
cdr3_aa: CSAPRTSGRVYEQYF
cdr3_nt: TGCAGTGCTCCCCGGACTAGCGGGAGAGTCTACGAGCAGTACTTC

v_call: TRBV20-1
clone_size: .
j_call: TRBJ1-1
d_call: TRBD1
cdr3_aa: CSAGQGRSTEAFF
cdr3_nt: TGCAGTGCTGGACAGGGGAGGAGCACTGAAGCTTTCTTT

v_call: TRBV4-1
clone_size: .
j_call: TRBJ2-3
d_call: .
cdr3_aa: CASSQATEWDTQYF
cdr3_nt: TGCGCCAGCAGCCAAGCTACCGAGTGGGATACGCAGTATTTT

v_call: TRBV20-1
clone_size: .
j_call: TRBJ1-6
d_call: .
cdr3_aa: CSAGSPGVVAPLHF
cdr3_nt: TGCAGTGCTGGGTCCCCGGGTGTTGTCGCACCCCTCCACTTT

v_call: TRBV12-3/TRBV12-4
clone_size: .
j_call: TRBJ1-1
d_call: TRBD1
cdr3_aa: CASSLTGWGTEAFF
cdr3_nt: TGTGCCAGCAGTCTGACAGGGTGGGGTACTGAAGCTTTCTTT

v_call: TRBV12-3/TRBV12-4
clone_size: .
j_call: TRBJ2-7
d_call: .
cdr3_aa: CASSLRGVTSGEQYF
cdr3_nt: TGTGCCAGCAGTTTAAGGGGTGTGACTTCGGGCGAGCAGTACTTC

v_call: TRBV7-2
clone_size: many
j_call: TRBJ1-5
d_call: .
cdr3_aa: CASSTENNQPQHF
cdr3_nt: TGTGCCAGCAGCACGGAGAACAATCAGCCCCAGCATTTT

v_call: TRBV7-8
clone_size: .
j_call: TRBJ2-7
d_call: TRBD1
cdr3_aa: CASSLTGDEQYF
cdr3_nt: TGTGCCAGCAGCTTAACAGGGGACGAGCAGTACTTC

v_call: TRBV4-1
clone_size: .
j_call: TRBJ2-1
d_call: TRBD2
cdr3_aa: CASSQEKLAGYNEQFF
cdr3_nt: TGCGCCAGCAGCCAAGAGAAACTAGCGGGTTACAATGAGCAGTTCTTC

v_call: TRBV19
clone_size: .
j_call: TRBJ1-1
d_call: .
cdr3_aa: CASSIVGLDTEAFF
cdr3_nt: TGTGCCAGTAGTATAGTCGGGCTGGACACTGAAGCTTTCTTT

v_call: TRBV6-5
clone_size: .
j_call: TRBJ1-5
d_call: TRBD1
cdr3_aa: CASSYSTRDRYSNQPQHF
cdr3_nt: TGTGCCAGCAGTTACTCGACTCGGGACAGGTATAGCAATCAGCCCCAGCATTTT

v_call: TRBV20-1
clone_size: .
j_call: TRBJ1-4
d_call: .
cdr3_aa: CSARGGAGKEKLFF
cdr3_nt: TGCAGTGCTAGAGGTGGGGCAGGCAAGGAAAAACTGTTTTTT

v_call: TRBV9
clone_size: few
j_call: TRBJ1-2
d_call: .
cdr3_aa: CASSEPRKGHLTRGYTF
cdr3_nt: TGTGCCAGCAGCGAACCGCGTAAAGGACACTTAACGCGGGGCTACACCTTC

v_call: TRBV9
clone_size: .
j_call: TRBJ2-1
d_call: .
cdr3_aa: CASSADNEQFF
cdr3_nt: TGTGCCAGCAGCGCTGACAATGAGCAGTTCTTC

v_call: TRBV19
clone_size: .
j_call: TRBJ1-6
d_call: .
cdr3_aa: CASGSQGPYNSPLHF
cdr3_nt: TGTGCCAGTGGGTCTCAAGGGCCCTATAATTCACCCCTCCACTTT

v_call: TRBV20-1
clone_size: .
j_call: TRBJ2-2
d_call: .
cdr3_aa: CSSPAITGELFF
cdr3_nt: TGCAGTTCGCCGGCGATCACCGGGGAGCTGTTTTTT

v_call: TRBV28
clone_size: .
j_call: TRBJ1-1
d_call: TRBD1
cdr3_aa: CASRSGGDTEAFF
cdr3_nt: TGTGCCAGCAGGTCAGGGGGGGACACTGAAGCTTTCTTT

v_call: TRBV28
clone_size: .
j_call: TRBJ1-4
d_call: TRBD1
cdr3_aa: CASSEGTGYEKLFF
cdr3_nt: TGTGCCAGCAGTGAAGGGACAGGGTATGAAAAACTGTTTTTT

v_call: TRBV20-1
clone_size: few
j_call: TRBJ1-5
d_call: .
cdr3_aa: CSATKSLGWQPQHF
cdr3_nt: TGCAGTGCAACGAAAAGTCTAGGATGGCAGCCCCAGCATTTT

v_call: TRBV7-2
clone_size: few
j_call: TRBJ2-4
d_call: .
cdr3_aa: CASSRNSGGAKNIQYF
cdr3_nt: TGTGCCAGCAGCCGCAATAGCGGAGGCGCCAAAAACATTCAGTACTTC

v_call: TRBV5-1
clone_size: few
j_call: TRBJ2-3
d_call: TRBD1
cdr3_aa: CASRKGQNTDTQYF
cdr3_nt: TGCGCCAGCAGAAAGGGACAGAACACAGATACGCAGTATTTT

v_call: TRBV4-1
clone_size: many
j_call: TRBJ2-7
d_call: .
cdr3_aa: CASSQAAQRPTYEQYF
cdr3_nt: TGCGCCAGCAGCCAAGCGGCGCAGCGGCCGACCTACGAGCAGTACTTC

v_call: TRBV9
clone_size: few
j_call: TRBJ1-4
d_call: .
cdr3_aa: CASSAGAANEKLFF
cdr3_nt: TGTGCCAGCAGCGCGGGGGCTGCTAATGAAAAACTGTTTTTT

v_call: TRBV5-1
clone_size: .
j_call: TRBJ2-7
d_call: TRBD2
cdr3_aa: CASSLVVAGGQRHEQYF
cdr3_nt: TGCGCCAGCAGCTTGGTGGTAGCGGGAGGGCAACGTCACGAGCAGTACTTC

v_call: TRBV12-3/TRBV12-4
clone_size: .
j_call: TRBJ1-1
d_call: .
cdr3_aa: CASSLFARTERNTEAFF
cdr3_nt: TGTGCCAGCAGTTTATTTGCCAGGACGGAGAGGAACACTGAAGCTTTCTTT

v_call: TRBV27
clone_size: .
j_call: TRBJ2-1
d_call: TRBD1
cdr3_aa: CASSLSTGAYYNEQFF
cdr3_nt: TGTGCCAGCAGTCTCTCGACAGGGGCTTACTACAATGAGCAGTTCTTC

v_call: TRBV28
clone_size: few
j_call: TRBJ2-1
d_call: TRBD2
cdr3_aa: CASSFEGSGTSGGGLYNEQFF
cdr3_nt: TGTGCCAGCAGTTTTGAGGGATCCGGGACTAGCGGAGGAGGTCTCTACAATGAGCAGTTCTTC

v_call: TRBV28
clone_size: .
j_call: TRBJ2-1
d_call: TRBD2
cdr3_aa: CASSSRAGPDYNEQFF
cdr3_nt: TGTGCCAGCAGTTCCCGAGCGGGGCCTGATTACAATGAGCAGTTCTTC

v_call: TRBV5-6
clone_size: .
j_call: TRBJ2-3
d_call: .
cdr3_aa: CASSPSLGPYTDTQYF
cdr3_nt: TGTGCCAGCAGCCCCTCGCTAGGCCCCTATACAGATACGCAGTATTTT

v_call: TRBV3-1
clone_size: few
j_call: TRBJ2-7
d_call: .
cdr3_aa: CASSQVGGVRWEQYF
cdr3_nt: TGTGCCAGCAGCCAAGTCGGCGGCGTCAGATGGGAGCAGTACTTC

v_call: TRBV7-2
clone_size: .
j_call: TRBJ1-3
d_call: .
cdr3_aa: CASSRGFGVPGNTIYF
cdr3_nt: TGTGCCAGCAGCCGGGGCTTTGGAGTTCCTGGAAACACCATATATTTT

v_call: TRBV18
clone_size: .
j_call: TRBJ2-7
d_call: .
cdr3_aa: CASSPTWDRGSYEQYF
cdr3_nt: TGTGCCAGCTCACCTACATGGGACCGCGGATCCTACGAGCAGTACTTC

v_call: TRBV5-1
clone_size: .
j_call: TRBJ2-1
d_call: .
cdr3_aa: CASSSSGLEQFF
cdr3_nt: TGCGCCAGCAGCTCCTCGGGGTTGGAGCAGTTCTTC

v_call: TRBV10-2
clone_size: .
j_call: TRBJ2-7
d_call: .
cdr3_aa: CASRPGTDSYEQYF
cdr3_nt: TGCGCCAGCAGGCCCGGGACTGACTCCTACGAGCAGTACTTC

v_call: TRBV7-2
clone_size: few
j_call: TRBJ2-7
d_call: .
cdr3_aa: CASSSLPLSSYEQYF
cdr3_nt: TGTGCCAGCAGCTCCCTTCCTTTGAGCTCCTACGAGCAGTACTTC

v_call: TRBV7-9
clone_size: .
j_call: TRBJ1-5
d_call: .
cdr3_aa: CASSIENQPQHF
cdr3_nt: TGTGCCAGCAGTATCGAAAATCAGCCCCAGCATTTT

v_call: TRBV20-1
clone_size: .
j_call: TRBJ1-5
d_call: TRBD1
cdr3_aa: CSARVGTGGHQPQHF
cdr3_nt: TGCAGTGCTAGAGTGGGGACAGGGGGCCATCAGCCCCAGCATTTT

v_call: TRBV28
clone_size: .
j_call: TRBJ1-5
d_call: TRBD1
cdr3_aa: CASGRGGQQPQHF
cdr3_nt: TGTGCCAGCGGCAGAGGGGGCCAACAGCCCCAGCATTTT

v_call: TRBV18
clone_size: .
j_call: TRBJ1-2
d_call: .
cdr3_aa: CASSPGGDYGYTF
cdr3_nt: TGTGCCAGCTCACCGGGGGGTGACTATGGCTACACCTTC

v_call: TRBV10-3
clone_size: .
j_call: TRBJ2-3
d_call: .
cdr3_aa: CAISVFREKATDTQYF
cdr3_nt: TGTGCCATCAGTGTGTTTAGAGAAAAAGCCACAGATACGCAGTATTTT

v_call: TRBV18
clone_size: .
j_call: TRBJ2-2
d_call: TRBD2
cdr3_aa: CASSPGTSGGTGELFF
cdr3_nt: TGTGCCAGCTCCCCCGGGACTAGCGGCGGCACCGGGGAGCTGTTTTTT

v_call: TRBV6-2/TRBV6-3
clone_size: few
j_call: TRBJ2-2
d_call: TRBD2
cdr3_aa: CASSYREREATGELFF
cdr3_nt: TGTGCCAGCAGTTATCGGGAGCGGGAGGCCACCGGGGAGCTGTTTTTT

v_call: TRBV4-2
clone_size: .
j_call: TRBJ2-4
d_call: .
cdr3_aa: CASSQALAEGNIQYF
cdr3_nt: TGTGCCAGCAGCCAAGCCTTAGCGGAAGGAAACATTCAGTACTTC

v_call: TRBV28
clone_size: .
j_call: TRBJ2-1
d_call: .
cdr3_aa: CASSYLSGGAFLDEQFF
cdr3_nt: TGTGCCAGCAGTTACCTTAGCGGAGGGGCCTTTCTCGATGAGCAGTTCTTC

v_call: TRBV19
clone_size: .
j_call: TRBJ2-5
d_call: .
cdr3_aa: CASSSDRIQETQYF
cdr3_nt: TGTGCCAGTAGTAGCGACAGGATCCAAGAGACCCAGTACTTC

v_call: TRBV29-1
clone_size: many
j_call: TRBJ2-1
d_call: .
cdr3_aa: CSVETPNYNEQFF
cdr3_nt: TGCAGCGTAGAGACTCCTAACTACAATGAGCAGTTCTTC

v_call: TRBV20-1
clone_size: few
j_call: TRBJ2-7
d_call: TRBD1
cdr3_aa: CSALGLGQTSYEQYF
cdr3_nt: TGCAGTGCACTAGGGCTGGGACAGACCTCCTACGAGCAGTACTTC

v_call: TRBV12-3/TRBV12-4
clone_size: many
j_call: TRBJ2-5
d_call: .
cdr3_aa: CASSSGGETQYF
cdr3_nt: TGTGCCAGCAGTTCGGGTGGGGAGACCCAGTACTTC

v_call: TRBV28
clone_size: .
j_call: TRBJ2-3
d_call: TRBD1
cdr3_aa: CASSLGGQGGTDTQYF
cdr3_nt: TGTGCCAGCAGTTTAGGCGGACAGGGTGGGACAGATACGCAGTATTTT

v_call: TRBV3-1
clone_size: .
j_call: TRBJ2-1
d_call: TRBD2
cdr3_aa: CASSQEGLAGEQFF
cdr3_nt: TGTGCCAGCAGCCAAGAGGGATTAGCGGGGGAGCAGTTCTTC

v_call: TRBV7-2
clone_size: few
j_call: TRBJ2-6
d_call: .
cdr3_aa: CASSSTQVLGANVLTF
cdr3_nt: TGTGCCAGCAGCTCTACCCAGGTATTGGGGGCCAACGTCCTGACTTTC

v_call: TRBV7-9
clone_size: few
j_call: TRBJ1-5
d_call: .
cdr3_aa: CASSLGPLSNQPQHF
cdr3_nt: TGTGCCAGCAGCTTAGGGCCGCTTAGCAATCAGCCCCAGCATTTT

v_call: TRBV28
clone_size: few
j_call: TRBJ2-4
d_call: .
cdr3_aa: CASSQTRGSGNIQYF
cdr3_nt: TGTGCCAGCAGTCAAACTAGAGGGAGTGGAAACATTCAGTACTTC

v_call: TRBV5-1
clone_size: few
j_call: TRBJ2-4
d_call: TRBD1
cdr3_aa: CASRLGGTGINIQYF
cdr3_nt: TGCGCCAGCAGACTAGGAGGGACAGGGATAAACATTCAGTACTTC

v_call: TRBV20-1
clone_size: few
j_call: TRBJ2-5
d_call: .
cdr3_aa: CSARDSNQETQYF
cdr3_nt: TGCAGTGCTAGAGACAGCAACCAAGAGACCCAGTACTTC

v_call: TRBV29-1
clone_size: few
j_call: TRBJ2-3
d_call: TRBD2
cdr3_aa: CSVMTSGSTDTQYF
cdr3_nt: TGCAGCGTCATGACTAGCGGAAGCACAGATACGCAGTATTTT

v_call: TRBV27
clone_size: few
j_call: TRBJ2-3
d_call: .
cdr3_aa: CASSSAGRRGGADTQYF
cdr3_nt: TGTGCCAGCAGTTCGGCGGGGAGGAGGGGCGGTGCAGATACGCAGTATTTT